This TCR beta chain was identified during a study of T cells and Merkel cell carcinoma outcomes. This clone has more than one count but fewer than ten. The antigen is undetermined. Study outcomes and limitations: Repertoire plus T-cell density reportedly predicted Merkel cell carcinoma outcomes.

V lost 4 bases and J lost 2, with 12 bases in between. CDR1 and CDR2 (germline): SGHNT, YENEEA. The CDR3 spans 15 residues. The protocol was immunoSEQ multiplex PCR, while the TCRdb copy is restricted to in-frame clones and leaves out a portion. This repertoire shows more than 7,500 clones, less than 90% found once; its top ten account for about 2.4%. The sequence came from a human donor with Merkel cell carcinoma. Material: tumor tissue from Merkel cell carcinoma. The rearrangement joins TRBV11-3 to TRBJ2-1, with TRBD1 as a possible D gene (6 bases). CDR3 residues: CASSYGTRAYNEQFF. As DNA, the CDR3 is TGTGCCAGCAGCTACGGGACACGAGCCTACAATGAGCAGTTCTTC.